This TCR beta chain was retrieved from a study of radiotherapy plus CTLA-4 blockade in lung cancer. Study in general: Objective responses were seen in around a sixth of patients, disease control in approximately 30%. Findings and caveats of the study: Blood TCR clones of tumor origin expanded after radiotherapy plus ipilimumab.

A word on this clone: Its target is not known.

Clones were read by immunoSEQ multiplex PCR, and TCRdb kept only the in-frame ones, dropping some. Of roughly 86,000 clones in the sample, 80% to 85% were seen once. The CDR3 totals 14 residues. From germline, CDR1 is SGDLS and CDR2 YYNGEE. V was trimmed by 0 bases and J by 1 base, leaving 7 bases between them. The gene calls are TRBV9 and TRBJ1-1; no clear D. This TCR was recovered from a human donor with non-small cell lung cancer who had stable disease on radiotherapy plus ipilimumab. The sample consisted of peripheral blood, taken from a patient treated with radiotherapy plus ipilimumab. CDR3 sequence reads: CASSVATGNTEAFF. The CDR3 nucleotides read TGTGCCAGCAGCGTAGCTACCGGGAACACTGAAGCTTTCTTT.